A single sample is the source of the 5 T cell receptor beta chains below, sequenced in a study of control samples from healthy donors and cancer patients. Here immunoSEQ multiplex PCR was the method, and the copy in TCRdb shows in-frame clones only, minus some. The table lists some 150,000 clones, about 91% of them singletons. Sequences were obtained from blood. All receptors derive from a young man in good health.

V gene TRBV6-5 combines with J gene TRBJ1-3, with a weak D call TRBD1 (5 bases). The CDR3 loop spans 14 amino acids. Germline loops: CDR1 MNHEY, CDR2 SVGAGI. V lost 7 bases to trimming and J lost 4 bases, with 14 bases between them. Written as DNA, the CDR3 is TGTGCCAGCAAGACGTCTGGGGGGGGAAACACCATATATTTT. Translating gives CASKTSGGGNTIYF.

The chain recombines TRBV7-8 with TRBJ2-1; TRBD2 matches at 8 bases. V shed 2 bases, J shed 4 bases, and the junction held 7 bases outside the gene matches. The CDR3 totals 16 residues. CDR1 is SGHVS and CDR2 is FQNEAQ in the germline V gene. CDR3 protein: CASSLTRGGPYNEQFF. CDR3 nucleotides: TGTGCCAGCAGCTTAACCCGGGGGGGTCCTTACAATGAGCAGTTCTTC. Combining the CDR3 with reference TRBV7-8 and TRBJ2-1 gives the whole variable domain GAGVSQSPRYKVAKRGQDVALRCDPISGHVSLFWYQQALGQGPEFLTYFQNEAQLDKSGLPSDRFFAERPEGSVSTLKIQRTQQEDSAVYLCASSLTRGGPYNEQFFGPGTRLTVL.

The chain recombines TRBV5-4 with TRBJ1-4, with no clear D. The germline V gene encodes CDR1 SGHNT and CDR2 YYREEE (reference sequence). The CDR3 has 15 residues. Trimming removed 4 bases at V and 4 bases at J, with 14 bases between. This chain's CDR3 is CASSHGREYNEKLFF. In nucleotides, the CDR3 is TGTGCCAGCAGCCATGGTAGGGAGTATAATGAAAAACTGTTTTTT.

The CDR3 is CASSFLGSGDTQYF. As DNA, the CDR3 is TGCGCCAGCAGCTTTTTAGGGAGTGGAGATACGCAGTATTTT. The chain combines TRBV5-1 with TRBJ2-3; TRBD2 is a possible D gene (5 bases). The CDR3 length is 14 residues. Germline V CDR1 and CDR2: SGHRS, YFSETQ. Trimming removed 2 bases at V and 5 bases at J, with 12 bases between.

The gene calls are TRBV14 and TRBJ1-2; no definite D call. The V gene lost 0 bases and the J gene lost 2 bases, with 16 bases spanning the gap. Germline V gene sequence: CDR1 SGHDN, CDR2 FVKESK. The CDR3 totals 17 residues. CDR3 protein: CASSQDGWARVNYGYTF. In nucleotides, the CDR3 is TGTGCCAGCAGCCAAGACGGATGGGCGCGCGTCAACTATGGCTACACCTTC. Full variable domain (rest looked up from reference TRBV14 and TRBJ1-2): EAGVTQFPSHSVIEKGQTVTLRCDPISGHDNLYWYRRVMGKEIKFLLHFVKESKQDESGMPNNRFLAERTGGTYSTLKVQPAELEDSGVYFCASSQDGWARVNYGYTFGSGTRLTVV.